These 30 T cell receptor beta chains share one sample of origin, sequenced in a study of cytomegalovirus exposure and HLA in healthy donors. PCR involved 60 Vbeta and 13 Jbeta primers. Assay: immunoSEQ multiplex PCR; the TCRdb copy retains only in-frame clones and omits some. The table lists about 120,000 clones, around 80% of them singletons. Sequences were obtained from PBMCs. These receptors came from a female donor in good health and CMV-seropositive.

V gene TRBV2 combines with J gene TRBJ1-4, with 8 bases lining up with TRBD1. The CDR3 has 14 residues. The ends lost 4 bases at V and 6 bases at J; junction bases unmatched: 4. Germline CDR1 is SNHLY and CDR2 is FYNNEI. CDR3 nucleotides: TGTGCCAGCAGTGGGGACAGGAGCTATGAAAAACTGTTTTTT. Translation gives CASSGDRSYEKLFF. Supplemented by reference TRBV2 and TRBJ1-4, the full variable domain reads EPEVTQTPSHQVTQMGQEVILRCVPISNHLYFYWYRQILGQKVEFLVSFYNNEISEKSEIFDDQFSVERPDGSNFTLKIRSTKLEDSAMYFCASSGDRSYEKLFFGSGTQLSVL.

This clone was seen only once. The chain has TRBV23-1 and TRBJ1-5, with D unresolved. TRBV23-1 is designated an ORF whose function remains uncertain. V lost 5 bases, J lost 3 bases, and 8 bases lay in between. The CDR3 spans 13 residues. The CDR3 nucleotides read TGCGCCAGCAGTTTACTAAACAATCAGCCCCAGCATTTT. The encoded protein is CASSLLNNQPQHF.

This chain connects TRBV9 to TRBJ1-6; D perhaps matches TRBD1 (5 bases). CDR3 length equals 13 residues. V gave up 2 bases and J gave up 11 bases, with 11 bases separating them. Germline values: CDR1 SGDLS, CDR2 YYNGEE. The CDR3 sequence is CASSVSGRPPLHF. CDR3 nucleotides: TGTGCCAGCAGCGTTTCAGGGCGGCCACCCCTCCACTTT.

The rearrangement uses TRBV11-2 and TRBJ1-5; D gene ambiguous. Trimming removed 3 bases at V and 4 bases at J, with 7 bases between. This CDR3 has 13 amino acids. Germline V gene data show CDR1 as SGHAT and CDR2 as FQNNGV. The CDR3 sequence is CASSFTQNQPQHF. CDR3 coding DNA: TGTGCCAGCAGCTTTACACAAAATCAGCCCCAGCATTTT.

V usage is TRBV6-5 and J usage is TRBJ2-1, with D possibly TRBD2 on 7 matching bases. Trimming removed 2 bases from V and 6 bases from J, with 17 bases in between. CDR3 size: 16 residues. Germline V gene data show CDR1 as MNHEY and CDR2 as SVGAGI. CDR3 sequence reads: CASSYTGGLGSNEQFF. DNA for the CDR3: TGTGCCAGCAGTTACACGGGGGGCCTAGGCTCCAATGAGCAGTTCTTC.

This chain connects TRBV9 to TRBJ2-1, with TRBD2 identical over 9 bases. The length of the CDR3 is 17 residues. Germline CDR1 and CDR2: SGDLS and YYNGEE. J lost 4 bases, V lost 2 bases, and 10 bases had no gene match. The CDR3 protein is CASSVGLAGLSYNEQFF. The CDR3 nucleotides are TGTGCCAGCAGCGTGGGCCTAGCGGGACTCTCATACAATGAGCAGTTCTTC. The full variable domain, with the rest looked up from reference TRBV9 and TRBJ2-1, is DSGVTQTPKHLITATGQRVTLRCSPRSGDLSVYWYQQSLDQGLQFLIQYYNGEERAKGNILERFSAQQFPDLHSELNLSSLELGDSALYFCASSVGLAGLSYNEQFFGPGTRLTVL.

The chain is built from TRBV27 and TRBJ1-2; 7 positions agree with TRBD1. The CDR3 spans 14 residues. Looked up from germline, CDR1 is MNHEY and CDR2 is SMNVEV (reference sequence). Unmatched junction bases numbered 6, after V lost 4 bases and J lost 4 bases. Here the CDR3 DNA reads TGTGCCAGCAGTTCAGGACAGGTTCGCTATGGCTACACCTTC. Amino acids: CASSSGQVRYGYTF.

The chain recombines TRBV7-9 with TRBJ2-5; maybe TRBD1 (7 bases). Germline-derived CDR1 and CDR2 are SEHNR and FQNEAQ (reference sequence). Trimming left V 8 bases short and J 1 base short, with 14 bases between. The CDR3 loop spans 14 amino acids. CDR3 bases: TGTGCCAGCGGCGGGACAGAAGTCCAAGAGACCCAGTACTTC. This codes for CASGGTEVQETQYF.

The chain employs TRBV20-1 and TRBJ2-7; D ambiguous. CDR1 and CDR2 from the germline V gene are DFQATT and SNEGSKA (reference sequence). V was cut by 3 bases and J by 3 bases, with 6 bases left in between. This CDR3 contains 11 residues. The CDR3 sequence: CSARHNYEQYF. CDR3 bases: TGCAGTGCTAGGCACAACTACGAGCAGTACTTC.

A single count supports this clone. The V call is TRBV29-1, the J call TRBJ1-1, with D unresolved. The CDR3 sequence is 12 residues long. Trimming took 4 bases from V and 1 from J, leaving 7 bases between them. The germline V gene encodes CDR1 SQVTM and CDR2 ANQGSEA. The CDR3 region is CSVGRENTEAFF. The CDR3 DNA reads TGCAGCGTTGGGAGGGAGAACACTGAAGCTTTCTTT.

V usage is TRBV7-9 and J usage is TRBJ1-6, with 7 bases matching TRBD1. This CDR3 is built from 14 residues. The ends lost 2 bases at V and 6 bases at J; junction bases unmatched: 1. Germline V CDR1 and CDR2: SEHNR, FQNEAQ (reference sequence). As DNA, the CDR3 is TGTGCCAGCAGCTTATACAGGGGTAATTCACCCCTCCACTTT. Amino acid sequence: CASSLYRGNSPLHF. The variable domain in full, completed from reference TRBV7-9 and TRBJ1-6, reads DTGVSQNPRHKITKRGQNVTFRCDPISEHNRLYWYRQTLGQGPEFLTYFQNEAQLEKSRLLSDRFSAERPKGSFSTLEIQRTEQGDSAMYLCASSLYRGNSPLHFGNGTRLTVT.

The V and J genes are TRBV19 and TRBJ1-2; TRBD1 agrees at 7 bases. Germline V gene lookup returns CDR1 LNHDA and CDR2 SQIVND (reference sequence). The trim removed 7 bases at V and 6 bases at J, leaving 8 bases unmatched. This CDR3 has 13 residues. In DNA, the CDR3 is TGTGCCAGTACCAAATTAGACAGGGATGGCTACACCTTC. Amino acids: CASTKLDRDGYTF.

The chain employs TRBV7-9 and TRBJ1-1; 9 bases are shared with TRBD1. This CDR3 region has 13 residues. CDR1 SEHNR and CDR2 FQNEAQ come from the germline V gene (reference sequence). V lost 5 bases, J lost 7 bases, and 5 bases stayed unmatched. In nucleotides, the CDR3 is TGTGCCAGCAGCCATTGGACAGGGGTTGAAGCTTTCTTT. Translation gives CASSHWTGVEAFF.

This clone showed up just a few times. V and J are TRBV11-3 and TRBJ2-6, with a weak D call TRBD2 (6 bases). The germline V and J ends were trimmed by 5 bases and 4 bases, with 15 bases remaining between them. From germline, CDR1 is SGHNT and CDR2 YENEEA. This CDR3 is 16 amino acids long. The CDR3 DNA reads as TGTGCCAGCAGCCGCGATGGGGAGGCAGGGGCCAACGTCCTGACTTTC. Translation: CASSRDGEAGANVLTF.

The chain has TRBV30 and TRBJ2-7; 8 bases are a match to TRBD1. In germline, CDR1 is GTSNPN, CDR2 SVGIG (reference sequence). V gave up 4 bases and J gave up 1 base; unmatched junction bases: 0. CDR3 length: 12 amino acids. DNA for the CDR3: TGTGCCTGGAACAGGGGGTCCTACGAGCAGTACTTC. This sequence encodes CAWNRGSYEQYF.

The V call is TRBV10-3, the J call TRBJ1-1, with D possibly being TRBD1 (6 bases). Germline CDR1 reads ENHRY; CDR2 reads SYGVKD. The ends were cut back, 6 bases at V and 3 bases at J, with 14 bases in the middle. This CDR3 has 14 amino acids. CDR3 amino acids: CAISTTGTYTEAFF. CDR3 sequence (DNA): TGTGCCATCAGCACGACAGGCACCTACACTGAAGCTTTCTTT.

This clone was seen a single time. The rearrangement joins TRBV14 to TRBJ2-1; weak D call: TRBD2 (5 bases). Germline CDR1 reads SGHDN; CDR2 reads FVKESK. Trimming cost V 3 bases and J 5 bases, with 14 bases left between them. This CDR3 contains 15 residues. As DNA, the CDR3 is TGTGCCAGCAGCCACCTAGCCCCACGGGACAATGAGCAGTTCTTC. Its translation: CASSHLAPRDNEQFF.

This chain links TRBV5-4 with TRBJ2-7; TRBD2 aligns across 7 bases. Trimming removed 4 bases from V and 3 bases from J; junction bases left unmatched: 10. The germline V gene encodes CDR1 SGHNT and CDR2 YYREEE (reference sequence). The CDR3 sequence is 15 residues long. The CDR3 bases are TGTGCCAGCAGCGAAGGACTGGGACTACTCTACGAGCAGTACTTC. Translated, it gives CASSEGLGLLYEQYF.

In this sample, this clone turned up once. The chain couples TRBV27 to TRBJ2-5; 8 bases fit TRBD2. CDR1 is MNHEY and CDR2 is SMNVEV in the germline V gene (reference sequence). The CDR3 loop spans 15 amino acids. The ends lost 5 bases at V and 2 bases at J; junction bases unmatched: 7. CDR3 coding DNA: TGTGCCAGCAGTCCCCGACTAGCGCCTCAAGAGACCCAGTACTTC. The encoded protein is CASSPRLAPQETQYF.

The chain uses TRBV5-1 and TRBJ1-1; D call uncertain. The CDR3 is 12 amino acids. V lost 5 bases, J lost 3 bases, and 8 bases lay in between. The germline gives CDR1 SGHRS, CDR2 YFSETQ. The CDR3 protein is CASRDADTEAFF. The CDR3 coding sequence is TGCGCCAGCAGAGATGCGGACACTGAAGCTTTCTTT.

The V call is TRBV12-5, the J call TRBJ1-2, with TRBD1 matching 9 bases. Germline trimming cut 0 bases from V and 4 bases from J; bases unmatched to any gene: 3. The CDR3 is 15 amino acids. The germline V gene has CDR1 LGHNT and CDR2 FRNRAP. Here the CDR3 DNA reads TGTGCTAGTGGTTTGGTACCGGGACAGGGCTATGGCTACACCTTC. It specifies CASGLVPGQGYGYTF.

Only one count was recorded for this clone. The chain joins TRBV2 to TRBJ2-7; 7 nucleotides align to TRBD2. In germline, CDR1 is SNHLY, CDR2 FYNNEI. V shed 4 bases, J shed 3 bases, and the junction held 6 bases outside the gene matches. This CDR3 comprises 14 residues. The DNA for the CDR3 is TGTGCCAGCAGTGTAGAACAGCGGGACTACGAGCAGTACTTC. Translating it yields CASSVEQRDYEQYF. The full variable domain, completed using reference TRBV2 and TRBJ2-7, is EPEVTQTPSHQVTQMGQEVILRCVPISNHLYFYWYRQILGQKVEFLVSFYNNEISEKSEIFDDQFSVERPDGSNFTLKIRSTKLEDSAMYFCASSVEQRDYEQYFGPGTRLTVT.

This clone is a singleton in its sample. The J gene is TRBJ2-7, the V gene TRBV12-5, with 12 bases aligning to TRBD2. CDR1 is LGHNT and CDR2 is FRNRAP in the germline V gene. The CDR3 extends over 16 amino acids. Trimming at V came to 6 bases and at J to 2 bases, leaving 8 bases not matched to a gene. CDR3 residues: CASGTLAGGRTYEQYF. The CDR3 DNA reads TGTGCTAGTGGGACGCTAGCGGGGGGGCGAACCTACGAGCAGTACTTC.

The chain links TRBV7-8 to TRBJ1-5, with 12 bases identical to TRBD1. The junction had 8 bases not matched to a gene; V was cut back by 5 bases and J by 3 bases. CDR1 and CDR2 from the germline V gene are SGHVS and FQNEAQ. The CDR3 has 17 residues. CDR3: CASSQGQGAPFNQPQHF. CDR3 DNA: TGTGCCAGCAGCCAGGGACAGGGGGCCCCTTTCAATCAGCCCCAGCATTTT.

The chain carries TRBV28 and TRBJ1-6; 9 nucleotides agree with TRBD1. V dropped 5 bases and J dropped 10; count of bases not matched to a gene: 9. Germline CDR1 reads MDHEN; CDR2 reads SYDVKM. The CDR3 spans 15 residues. Here the CDR3 DNA reads TGTGCCAGCAGTCGGCCGGGACAGGGTGGGTCACCCCTCCACTTT. Its protein product is CASSRPGQGGSPLHF.

In this sample, this clone turned up a few times. V usage is TRBV5-1 and J usage is TRBJ2-5; TRBD2 agrees at 11 bases. After removal of 4 bases from V and 5 bases from J, the junction contained 10 bases not matched to a gene. Germline V gives CDR1 SGHRS, CDR2 YFSETQ. The CDR3 totals 16 residues. The CDR3 sequence: CASSQAGTSGGETQYF. The CDR3 DNA follows: TGCGCCAGCAGCCAGGCCGGGACTAGCGGAGGGGAGACCCAGTACTTC.

CDR3 DNA sequence: TGTGCCAGCAGCTTAGTAATGGGCCCCACAGATACGCAGTATTTT. Protein product: CASSLVMGPTDTQYF. This chain uses TRBV11-2 with TRBJ2-3; D ambiguous. Per the germline V gene, CDR1 is SGHAT and CDR2 is FQNNGV. CDR3 length: 15 amino acids. Trimming left V 1 base short and J 2 bases short, with 10 bases between.

A remark on this clone: Germline and junction disagree at one end, which may indicate a read error. The chain is built from TRBV7-9 and TRBJ2-3; D gene unclear. CDR3 length: 12 residues. Germline values: CDR1 SEHNR, CDR2 FQNEAQ (reference sequence). This CDR3 reads CSSSSSFDTQYF. CDR3 sequence (DNA): TGTTCCAGCAGCTCCTCGTTCGATACGCAGTATTTT.

The chain employs TRBV5-6 and TRBJ1-1; 7 bases are a match to TRBD1. J was trimmed by 6 bases and V by 2 bases; bases with no gene match: 4. The CDR3 runs to 13 residues. The germline CDR1 and CDR2 sequences are SGHDT and YYEEEE. The CDR3 loop is CASSFDRVPEAFF. CDR3 nucleotide sequence: TGTGCCAGCAGCTTTGACAGGGTCCCTGAAGCTTTCTTT. Together with reference TRBV5-6 and TRBJ1-1, the CDR3 gives the full variable domain: DAGVTQSPTHLIKTRGQQVTLRCSPKSGHDTVSWYQQALGQGPQFIFQYYEEEERQRGNFPDRFSGHQFPNYSSELNVNALLLGDSALYLCASSFDRVPEAFFGQGTRLTVV.

V is TRBV7-2 and J is TRBJ1-6; D remains unclear. Trimming left V 1 base short and J 0 bases short, with 10 bases between. This CDR3 region has 17 residues. Germline CDR1 and CDR2: SGHTA and FQGNSA. The CDR3 loop reads CASSLDISSSYNSPLHF. CDR3 DNA sequence: TGTGCCAGCAGCTTAGATATTTCCAGCTCCTATAATTCACCCCTCCACTTT.